What follows are 22 T cell receptor beta chains derived from one specimen sequenced in a study of T cells after yellow fever vaccination. TCRdb itself ran the 5' RACE reads through MiXCR, one entry per CDR3 protein. The sample lists hundreds of thousands of distinct CDR3 sequences; over 9% were seen once. The sample was PBMCs, taken on the day of the yellow fever booster vaccination. These receptors came from a man aged 25-40 years who received the YFV17D yellow fever vaccine.

This clonotype showed up just a few times. This chain joins TRBV20-1 and TRBJ2-5, with TRBD2 matching 7 bases. This CDR3 spans 12 amino acids. From germline, CDR1 is DFQATT and CDR2 SNEGSKA (reference sequence). J gave up 5 bases and V 3 bases, and 3 bases lay outside the gene matches. The CDR3 DNA reads as TGCAGTGCTAGTATCGGGGGGGAGACCCAGTACTTC. Protein sequence: CSASIGGETQYF.

Only a few counts were recorded for this clonotype. J is TRBJ2-2 and V is TRBV18; TRBD2 matches at 9 bases. V was clipped by 5 bases and J by 0 bases; unmatched bases: 4. From germline, CDR1 is KGHSH and CDR2 LQKENI. The CDR3 runs 16 residues. In DNA form, the CDR3 reads TGTGCCAGCTCAACACGGACTAGCGCGAACACCGGGGAGCTGTTTTTT. This encodes CASSTRTSANTGELFF.

V and J are TRBV9 and TRBJ2-2, with 7 positions matching TRBD1. The CDR3 contains 16 residues. With 0 bases clipped from V and 3 bases from J, the junction kept 5 bases outside the gene matches. CDR1 SGDLS and CDR2 YYNGEE come from the germline V gene. The CDR3 loop is CASSVGQGVDTGELFF. DNA for the CDR3: TGTGCCAGCAGCGTAGGTCAGGGGGTGGACACCGGGGAGCTGTTTTTT.

This clonotype was seen ten or more times. The chain links TRBV5-1 to TRBJ2-1; 10 bases map to TRBD1. The CDR3 totals 15 residues. Germline assignment: CDR1 SGHRS and CDR2 YFSETQ. The V and J ends lost 3 bases and 3 bases, in that order; junction bases with no gene match: 3. CDR3 in amino acids: CASSSGTGVYNEQFF. The CDR3 nucleotides read TGCGCCAGCAGCTCCGGGACAGGGGTCTACAATGAGCAGTTCTTC.

This clonotype was recorded a few times. The chain uses TRBV18 and TRBJ1-4, with a tentative D call TRBD1 (5 bases). The CDR3 is 15 residues long. V was clipped by 3 bases and J by 6 bases, with 14 bases between them. Per the germline V gene, CDR1 is KGHSH and CDR2 is LQKENI. CDR3 coding DNA: TGTGCCAGCTCACCGGGGACCCCTCGGGATGAAAAACTGTTTTTT. Its translation is CASSPGTPRDEKLFF.

This rearrangement joins TRBV7-2 to TRBJ2-3; D may be TRBD2 (7 bases). This CDR3 is built from 17 residues. The V end was cut by 1 base, the J end by 2 bases, with 16 bases between. Per germline, CDR1 SGHTA and CDR2 FQGNSA. The CDR3 protein is CASSLGGGGVITDTQYF. In nucleotides, the CDR3 is TGTGCCAGCAGCTTAGGAGGGGGGGGGGTCATCACAGATACGCAGTATTTT. Full variable domain (missing parts from reference TRBV7-2 and TRBJ2-3): GAGVSQSPSNKVTEKGKDVELRCDPISGHTALYWYRQSLGQGLEFLIYFQGNSAPDKSGLPSDRFSAERTGGSVSTLTIQRTQQEDSAVYLCASSLGGGGVITDTQYFGPGTRLTVL.

This clonotype was counted a few times. The chain employs TRBV6-2 or TRBV6-3 and TRBJ1-2; no reliable D call. V was trimmed by 2 bases and J by 4 bases, leaving 8 bases between them. CDR1 and CDR2 (germline): MNHEY, SVGEGT. The CDR3 extends over 13 amino acids. The CDR3 DNA reads as TGTGCCAGCAGTTACGGGAACAGCTATGGCTACACCTTC. Its protein is CASSYGNSYGYTF.

A few counts support this clonotype. The chain recombines TRBV19 with TRBJ2-1; 9 positions agree with TRBD2. Per germline, CDR1 LNHDA and CDR2 SQIVND (reference sequence). There are 16 residues in the CDR3. The V gene end was trimmed by 6 bases and the J gene end by 0 bases; junction bases not matched to a gene: 6. The CDR3 DNA reads as TGTGCCAGTAGATCGGGACTAGCCAACTCCTACAATGAGCAGTTCTTC. Amino acids: CASRSGLANSYNEQFF.

This clonotype was seen a few times. The V and J genes are TRBV4-3 and TRBJ1-2; TRBD1 aligns across 7 bases. V dropped 2 bases and J dropped 5; count of bases not matched to a gene: 11. The CDR3 has 16 amino acids. Germline V gene data show CDR1 as LGHNA and CDR2 as YSLEER. Here the CDR3 reads CASSQIGRTGRYGYTF. CDR3 nucleotides: TGCGCCAGCAGCCAAATAGGGAGGACAGGTCGATATGGCTACACCTTC.

This clonotype was detected only a few times. V gene TRBV18 combines with J gene TRBJ2-6; 12 positions match TRBD1. Germline CDR1 and CDR2: KGHSH and LQKENI. The CDR3 has 17 amino acids. V lost 5 bases, J lost 4 bases, and 6 bases stayed unmatched. CDR3 sequence: CASSRGQGAAGANVLTF. For the CDR3, the DNA is TGTGCCAGCTCAAGGGGACAGGGGGCAGCAGGGGCCAACGTCCTGACTTTC.

The CDR3, as DNA: TGTGCCAGCTCACCCCAAACTAGGGCTGACGAGCAGTACTTC. This encodes CASSPQTRADEQYF. The V and J genes are TRBV18 and TRBJ2-7; D perhaps matches TRBD2 (5 bases). Germline V gene sequence: CDR1 KGHSH, CDR2 LQKENI. This CDR3 has 14 residues. Trimming took 3 bases from V and 5 from J, leaving 14 bases between them.

V usage is TRBV28 and J usage is TRBJ2-1; D remains ambiguous. This CDR3 has 14 residues. The V gene's germline CDR1 is MDHEN and CDR2 SYDVKM. The V end was cut by 7 bases, the J end by 2 bases, with 12 bases between. The CDR3 DNA sequence: TGTGCCAGCACCATCCAGCCCACCTACAATGAGCAGTTCTTC. It specifies CASTIQPTYNEQFF. Complete variable domain (other parts from reference TRBV28 and TRBJ2-1): DVKVTQSSRYLVKRTGEKVFLECVQDMDHENMFWYRQDPGLGLRLIYFSYDVKMKEKGDIPEGYSVSREKKERFSLILESASTNQTSMYLCASTIQPTYNEQFFGPGTRLTVL.

The table lists this clonotype with many counts. This sequence joins TRBV7-3 and TRBJ2-7; possibly TRBD2 for D (5 bases). The CDR3 spans 15 residues. The germline CDR1 and CDR2 sequences are SGHTA and FQGTGA. V lost 5 bases and J 0 bases, leaving 14 bases between the germline ends. CDR3 loop: CASSQAGKSSYEQYF. In DNA form, the CDR3 reads TGTGCCAGCAGCCAGGCCGGGAAGAGCTCCTACGAGCAGTACTTC.

V usage is TRBV18 and J usage is TRBJ2-3; D is ambiguous. CDR1 is KGHSH, CDR2 LQKENI, per germline. Between the trimmed V and J ends, which lost 4 bases and 3 bases, there was a span of 11 bases. The CDR3 consists of 14 residues. CDR3 amino acids: CASSRNPLTDTQYF. CDR3 in DNA: TGTGCCAGCTCACGCAATCCACTGACAGATACGCAGTATTTT.

J is TRBJ2-1 and V is TRBV12-3 or TRBV12-4, with D maybe TRBD2 (6 bases). The CDR3 has 13 amino acids. The ends were cut back, 6 bases at V and 8 bases at J, with 14 bases in the middle. The CDR3 spells CASSLRRVDEQFF. The DNA of the CDR3 is TGTGCCAGCAGCCTACGGAGGGTTGATGAGCAGTTCTTC.

V and J are TRBV7-9 and TRBJ2-2; D uncertain. The CDR3 spans 15 residues. Trimming removed 5 bases at V and 0 bases at J, with 10 bases between. CDR1 is SEHNR and CDR2 is FQNEAQ in the germline V gene (reference sequence). The CDR3 DNA sequence: TGTGCCAGCAGCAATCGACCCACGAACACCGGGGAGCTGTTTTTT. Protein: CASSNRPTNTGELFF.

The chain employs TRBV7-2 and TRBJ2-1; TRBD2 matches at 13 bases. V was pared by 2 bases and J by 7 bases, with 2 bases of the junction left unmatched. Germline CDR1 and CDR2: SGHTA and FQGNSA. The CDR3 is 15 residues long. The CDR3 region is CASSLLGLAGNEQFF. The CDR3, as DNA: TGTGCCAGCAGCTTACTGGGACTAGCGGGAAATGAGCAGTTCTTC.

This clonotype turned up a few times. The rearrangement links TRBV6-2 or TRBV6-3 to TRBJ2-1; D remains unclear. Germline V gene sequence: CDR1 MNHEY, CDR2 SVGEGT. This CDR3 is built from 13 residues. V was trimmed by 6 bases and J by 12 bases, leaving 18 bases between them. Here the CDR3 reads CASRPDAFLRQFF. The CDR3 DNA reads as TGTGCCAGCAGGCCTGACGCATTTCTGCGGCAGTTCTTC.

This clonotype appeared a few times. The chain employs TRBV2 and TRBJ2-2, with 8 bases fitting TRBD1. The CDR3 is 16 residues long. The junction had 10 bases not matched to a gene; V was cut back by 5 bases and J by 5 bases. Germline CDR1 is SNHLY and CDR2 is FYNNEI. Written as DNA, the CDR3 is TGTGCCAGCAGTCCAACAGGGGGGCGAGGTACCGGGGAGCTGTTTTTT. It is translated as CASSPTGGRGTGELFF.

Turning to this clonotype: At one end, the junction sequence differs from germline, possibly due to a read error. J is TRBJ2-1 and V is TRBV4-3, with 12 positions matching TRBD2. The germline gives CDR1 LGHNA, CDR2 YSLEER. This CDR3 is 17 amino acids long. CDR3 protein: CASSRGLAGGSSNEQFF. As DNA, the CDR3 is TGCGCCAGCAGCCGAGGGCTAGCGGGAGGGTCCTCCAATGAGCAGTTCTTC.

The V and J genes are TRBV7-9 and TRBJ2-1; the D is unclear. CDR3 size: 16 residues. Germline assignment: CDR1 SEHNR and CDR2 FQNEAQ (reference sequence). The germline V and J ends were trimmed by 4 bases and 6 bases, with 19 bases remaining between them. CDR3 nucleotide sequence: TGTGCCAGCAGCTCCCTGGACCATAGTCGGTCCAATGAGCAGTTCTTC. It yields the protein CASSSLDHSRSNEQFF. Full variable domain (remainder filled in from reference TRBV7-9 and TRBJ2-1): DTGVSQNPRHKITKRGQNVTFRCDPISEHNRLYWYRQTLGQGPEFLTYFQNEAQLEKSRLLSDRFSAERPKGSFSTLEIQRTEQGDSAMYLCASSSLDHSRSNEQFFGPGTRLTVL.

This clonotype came up a few times. The genes are TRBV10-3 and TRBJ2-1; 14 bases match TRBD2. The CDR3 consists of 16 residues. Germline assignment: CDR1 ENHRY and CDR2 SYGVKD. With 3 bases clipped from V and 7 bases from J, the junction kept 5 bases outside the gene matches. In DNA, the CDR3 is TGTGCCATCAGTGATGCAGGGACTAGCGGGAGAAATGAGCAGTTCTTC. This gives the protein CAISDAGTSGRNEQFF.